The 18 T cell receptor beta chains below all came from one sample that was sequenced in a study of cytomegalovirus exposure and HLA in healthy donors. Primers included in the PCR were 60 Vbeta and 13 Jbeta primers. Assay used: immunoSEQ multiplex PCR; TCRdb lists only in-frame clones, some missing. Reported are about 120,000 clones; the ten largest clones contain 3.6%. Sequenced: PBMCs. The receptors were sampled from a young man in good health and CMV-seronegative.

V usage is TRBV5-1 and J usage is TRBJ1-5, with D maybe TRBD1 (5 bases). Trimming pared 1 base from V and 5 bases from J, leaving 13 bases between. There are 15 residues in the CDR3. CDR1 and CDR2 (germline): SGHRS, YFSETQ. The CDR3 loop is CASSLNGHVDQPQHF. The CDR3 nucleotides read TGCGCCAGCAGCTTGAATGGACACGTCGATCAGCCCCAGCATTTT.

The genes are TRBV29-1 and TRBJ2-2; 9 bases agree with TRBD1. V lost 6 bases and J lost 5; bases outside the gene matches: 7. The CDR3 extends over 14 amino acids. Per germline, CDR1 SQVTM and CDR2 ANQGSEA. The CDR3 here is CSVETGGNTGELFF. CDR3 DNA sequence: TGCAGCGTGGAGACAGGGGGAAATACCGGGGAGCTGTTTTTT.

The V gene is TRBV27, the J gene TRBJ2-7, with D possibly being TRBD1 (6 bases). This CDR3 is 13 amino acids long. V was cut by 5 bases and J by 3 bases, with 11 bases left in between. The germline V gene encodes CDR1 MNHEY and CDR2 SMNVEV (reference sequence). CDR3 region: CASSRTALYEQYF. In DNA, the CDR3 is TGTGCCAGCAGTCGGACAGCGCTCTACGAGCAGTACTTC.

The chain recombines TRBV19 with TRBJ2-2; 14 bases map to TRBD2. With V trimmed by 9 bases and J by 5 bases, 2 bases remained unmatched. The CDR3 totals 14 residues. Per the germline V gene, CDR1 is LNHDA and CDR2 is SQIVND (reference sequence). This CDR3 reads CASRLAGGTGELFF. The CDR3 bases are TGTGCCAGCAGACTAGCGGGGGGGACCGGGGAGCTGTTTTTT.

The J gene is TRBJ2-7, the V gene TRBV5-1; the match to TRBD2 covers 11 bases. CDR3 length equals 15 residues. V was clipped by 2 bases and J by 3 bases; unmatched bases: 4. Per the germline V gene, CDR1 is SGHRS and CDR2 is YFSETQ. DNA for the CDR3: TGCGCCAGCAGCTTACTAGCGGGAGAACTCTACGAGCAGTACTTC. Its protein is CASSLLAGELYEQYF.

The rearrangement links TRBV5-1 to TRBJ2-1; possible D gene TRBD2, 6 bases. The germline V gene encodes CDR1 SGHRS and CDR2 YFSETQ. This CDR3 is built from 17 residues. Trimming removed 2 bases from V and 0 bases from J, with 15 bases in between. This CDR3 reads CASSFSPLGSSYNEQFF. The CDR3 coding sequence is TGCGCCAGCAGCTTTTCCCCCCTCGGGAGCTCCTACAATGAGCAGTTCTTC.

The chain recombines TRBV7-8 with TRBJ1-2, with 7 positions matching TRBD1. The junction had 8 bases not matched to a gene; V was cut back by 4 bases and J by 0 bases. There are 16 residues in the CDR3. CDR1 is SGHVS and CDR2 is FQNEAQ in the germline V gene. The CDR3 loop reads CASSSYRGPTNYGYTF. The CDR3 DNA is TGTGCCAGCAGCTCCTACAGGGGACCCACTAACTATGGCTACACCTTC.

The V call is TRBV6-6, the J call TRBJ1-3; 10 bases are shared with TRBD1. The germline gives CDR1 MNHNY, CDR2 SVGAGI (reference sequence). This CDR3 has 16 residues. V shed 4 bases and J 2 bases; nucleotides not matched to a gene: 5. The CDR3 nucleotides read TGTGCCAGCAGTTCCTCAGGGACAGGGGCTGGAAACACCATATATTTT. This translates into CASSSSGTGAGNTIYF.

This rearrangement joins TRBV5-1 to TRBJ2-2; TRBD1 is a possible D gene (6 bases). The CDR3 is 16 residues long. The germline V gene encodes CDR1 SGHRS and CDR2 YFSETQ. The V end was cut by 0 bases, the J end by 5 bases, with 14 bases between. The CDR3 reads CASSLAERGRTGELFF. The CDR3, as DNA: TGCGCCAGCAGCTTGGCTGAAAGGGGGAGAACCGGGGAGCTGTTTTTT.

The V gene is TRBV7-8, the J gene TRBJ1-5, with TRBD1 matching over 8 bases. V trimming: 3 bases; J trimming: 1 base; junction bases outside the gene matches: 20. CDR1 and CDR2 (germline): SGHVS, FQNEAQ. The CDR3 consists of 21 residues. Written as DNA, the CDR3 is TGTGCCAGCAGCTTGCAAACAGTAACAGGGGGGTTTATTCCAAGCAATCAGCCCCAGCATTTT. Its protein product is CASSLQTVTGGFIPSNQPQHF. Looking up the rest from reference TRBV7-8 and TRBJ1-5 gives the full variable domain: GAGVSQSPRYKVAKRGQDVALRCDPISGHVSLFWYQQALGQGPEFLTYFQNEAQLDKSGLPSDRFFAERPEGSVSTLKIQRTQQEDSAVYLCASSLQTVTGGFIPSNQPQHFGDGTRLSIL.

The chain couples TRBV6-4 to TRBJ2-5, with TRBD1 matching over 10 bases. The CDR3 extends over 16 amino acids. With V trimmed by 8 bases and J by 5 bases, 14 bases remained unmatched. Germline lookup yields CDR1 MRHNA and CDR2 SNTAGT. The CDR3 is CASGGLGQGSSETQYF. CDR3 coding DNA: TGTGCCAGCGGGGGGTTGGGACAGGGGTCTTCGGAGACCCAGTACTTC.

The DNA of the CDR3 is TGTGCCAGCAGGAAGTTGGGCTATGAGACCCAGTACTTC. This codes for CASRKLGYETQYF. The V call is TRBV7-8, the J call TRBJ2-5; no reliable D call. The CDR3 runs 13 residues. Germline CDR1 SGHVS, CDR2 FQNEAQ. V dropped 6 bases and J dropped 5 bases, with 13 bases sitting between them.

The chain recombines TRBV5-1 with TRBJ2-7, with D perhaps matching TRBD1 (6 bases). V lost 4 bases, J lost 1 base, and 15 bases lay in between. The CDR3 consists of 15 residues. Germline V gene lookup returns CDR1 SGHRS and CDR2 YFSETQ. The CDR3 reads CASSNEMTGSYEQYF. The DNA of the CDR3 is TGCGCCAGCAGCAACGAAATGACAGGATCCTACGAGCAGTACTTC.

This chain joins TRBV7-2 and TRBJ2-3, with 10 bases lining up with TRBD2. Germline trimming cut 6 bases from V and 0 bases from J; bases unmatched to any gene: 6. The CDR3 length is 16 residues. CDR1 is SGHTA, CDR2 FQGNSA, per germline. This chain's CDR3 is CASSGSGRPSTDTQYF. The DNA of the CDR3 is TGTGCCAGCAGTGGTAGCGGGAGGCCAAGCACAGATACGCAGTATTTT.

The chain links TRBV5-1 to TRBJ2-4; D is uncertain. V gave up 4 bases and J gave up 8 bases, with 13 bases separating them. The length of the CDR3 is 13 residues. Germline lookup yields CDR1 SGHRS and CDR2 YFSETQ. CDR3 protein: CASSPDHGDIQYF. The CDR3 nucleotides are TGCGCCAGCAGCCCTGACCACGGAGACATTCAGTACTTC.

J is TRBJ2-2 and V is TRBV2; TRBD1 aligns across 7 bases. V shed 7 bases, J shed 0 bases, and the junction held 8 bases outside the gene matches. The CDR3 runs to 16 residues. Germline CDR1 SNHLY, CDR2 FYNNEI. The CDR3: CASTLRDSSNTGELFF. The CDR3 DNA is TGTGCCAGCACCTTAAGGGACAGCTCGAACACCGGGGAGCTGTTTTTT.

This chain joins TRBV6-6 and TRBJ2-1, with 11 bases that match TRBD2. Germline loops: CDR1 MNHNY, CDR2 SVGAGI (reference sequence). V shed 2 bases and J 9 bases; nucleotides not matched to a gene: 9. CDR3 size: 16 residues. Here the CDR3 DNA reads TGTGCCAGCAGTTACCAGACTAGCGGGAACTTGGGTGAGCAGTTCTTC. This translates into CASSYQTSGNLGEQFF.

The V call is TRBV7-9, the J call TRBJ1-4, with D unresolved. Deletions cut 6 bases from V and 7 bases from J, with 18 bases between. The CDR3 is 15 residues long. Per germline, CDR1 SEHNR and CDR2 FQNEAQ (reference sequence). DNA for the CDR3: TGTGCCAGCAGTCCCGCCGGGAATAAGGGTGAAAAACTGTTTTTT. Residues: CASSPAGNKGEKLFF.